Sequencing of this T cell receptor beta chain was carried out in a study of shared clonotypes between healthy human individuals. Study findings and constraints: Memory subsets had estimated richness that was generally smaller than that of naive subsets.

Terminally differentiated effector memory CD45RA+ cells were left out of the naive CD8 fraction, which was CD45RO-negative and positively selected for CCR7. The CDR3 has 15 amino acids. Germline lookup yields CDR1 SGDLS and CDR2 YYNGEE. V lost 4 bases and J lost 0, with 12 bases in between. Comments on this clone: Its matching antigen is unknown.

Each replicate PCR on the sorted subsets used roughly 210 ng DNA (around 31,000 T cell genomes). Produced via immunoSEQ multiplex PCR; TCRdb's table is partial and in-frame only. The sample yields 750,000 to 1,000,000 clones, 80% to 95% seen once. The V and J genes are TRBV9 and TRBJ2-3; possible D gene TRBD2, 6 bases. Material for sequencing was naive CD8+ T cells sorted from blood. The TCR comes from a man aged 25-45 years in good health. DNA for the CDR3: TGTGCCAGCAGCCTTTCCGGGACTAGCACAGATACGCAGTATTTT. Protein product: CASSLSGTSTDTQYF.